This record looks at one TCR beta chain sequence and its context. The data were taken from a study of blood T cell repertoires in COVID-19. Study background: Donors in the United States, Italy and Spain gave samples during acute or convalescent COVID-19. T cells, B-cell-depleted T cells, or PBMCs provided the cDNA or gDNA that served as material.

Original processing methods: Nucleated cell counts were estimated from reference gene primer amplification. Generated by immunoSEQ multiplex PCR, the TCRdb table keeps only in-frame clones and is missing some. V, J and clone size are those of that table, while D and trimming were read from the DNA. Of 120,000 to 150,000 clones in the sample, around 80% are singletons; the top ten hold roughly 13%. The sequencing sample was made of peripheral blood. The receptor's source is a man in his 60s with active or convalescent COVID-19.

Written as DNA, the CDR3 is TGCGCCAGCAAGAGCGGTTACGGGACTACCACCAGGGACGAGCAGTACTTC. This translates into CASKSGYGTTTRDEQYF. The chain uses TRBV10-2 and TRBJ2-7; 7 bases agree with TRBD2. The CDR3 consists of 17 residues. Germline CDR1 reads WSHSY; CDR2 reads SAAADI. The V segment lost 7 bases and the J segment 5 bases; nucleotides outside the gene matches: 20.